The clone carrying this TCR beta chain occurred once. Profiling relied on immunoSEQ multiplex PCR, and the TCRdb table lists in-frame clones only, not all of them. The sample holds about 55,000 clones, roughly 84% seen once. This entry is derived from a study of OX40 agonist ivuxolimab in advanced cancers. Losses at the gene ends were 3 bases for V and 3 bases for J; bases not matched to a gene: 4. Germline-derived CDR1 and CDR2 are SGHRS and YFSETQ. The CDR3 contains 14 residues. This chain connects TRBV5-1 to TRBJ1-2; TRBD1 matches at 8 bases. This material consisted of CD4+ or CD8+ T cells sorted from blood, taken in a trial of the OX40 agonist ivuxolimab. The TCR sequence derives from an adult with an advanced solid tumor such as melanoma, head and neck, liver or kidney cancer. The CDR3, as DNA: TGCGCCAGCAGCTCGGGACAGGAGGACTATGGCTACACCTTC. It is translated as CASSSGQEDYGYTF.